These 5 T cell receptor beta chains came from one sample sequenced in a study of blood T cells in healthy people across ages. For the second PCR, which ran for roughly 6 to 12 cycles, a sample-barcoded 5' primer and a J-beta primer mix were used. TCRdb redid the calling of the 5' RACE reads with MiXCR, one entry per CDR3 protein. Of about 640,000 distinct CDR3 sequences in the sample, roughly 53% are singletons; the top ten hold 30% to 40%. Material: blood. All receptors derive from a man between 60 and 75 years old in good health.

V is TRBV5-1 and J is TRBJ2-3; 9 positions agree with TRBD1. V lost 6 bases and J lost 2; bases outside the gene matches: 4. The CDR3 consists of 14 residues. From germline, CDR1 is SGHRS and CDR2 YFSETQ. The CDR3 loop reads CASNRDRDTDTQYF. DNA of the CDR3: TGCGCCAGCAACCGGGACAGGGACACAGATACGCAGTATTTT.

This clonotype was counted only a few times. The chain is built from TRBV29-1 and TRBJ2-5, with unresolved D. Germline V gene lookup returns CDR1 SQVTM and CDR2 ANQGSEA. The ends were cut back, 6 bases at V and 2 bases at J, with 13 bases in the middle. This CDR3 has 13 residues. The CDR3 loop is CSVEPHEQETQYF. For the CDR3, the DNA is TGCAGCGTGGAACCACACGAGCAAGAGACCCAGTACTTC.

CDR3 sequence: CASSFQAGGEEQYF. Written as DNA, the CDR3 is TGTGCCAGCAGCTTTCAGGCAGGGGGAGAGGAGCAGTACTTC. This chain uses TRBV7-2 with TRBJ2-5; TRBD1 matches at 7 bases. The CDR3 sequence is 14 residues long. CDR1 SGHTA and CDR2 FQGNSA come from the germline V gene. V dropped 3 bases and J dropped 11; count of bases not matched to a gene: 12.

This clonotype was counted a single time. This rearrangement joins TRBV20-1 to TRBJ1-5; maybe TRBD1 (5 bases). Trimming took off 0 bases at V and 7 bases at J, with 19 bases between the two ends. The CDR3 has 16 amino acids. Germline V gene data show CDR1 as DFQATT and CDR2 as SNEGSKA (reference sequence). The CDR3 nucleotides are TGCAGTGCTAGAGATGTAGCGGGGGGACGATGGCAGCCCCAGCATTTT. This gives the protein CSARDVAGGRWQPQHF.

The rearrangement joins TRBV12-3 or TRBV12-4 to TRBJ1-6; 7 bases agree with TRBD1. This CDR3 has 14 residues. V dropped 5 bases and J dropped 8; count of bases not matched to a gene: 6. The CDR3 nucleotides are TGTGCCAGCAGTACACGACAGGGTGATTCACCCCTCCACTTT. It encodes CASSTRQGDSPLHF.